This T cell receptor (beta chain) was sequenced for a study of cytomegalovirus exposure and HLA in healthy donors. Findings and limits, study-wide: The study recorded over 150 TCR beta chains that were cytomegalovirus-associated. HLA alleles were associated with 16,000 or so TCR beta sequences in a later analysis at 0.05 false discovery rate. The availability of immune exposure information extended only to CMV serostatus.

Germline assignment: CDR1 MNHEY and CDR2 SVGAGI. V was cut by 2 bases and J by 0 bases, with 9 bases left in between. The CDR3 is made up of 15 amino acids. Unrecorded immune exposures were likely, despite nominal health at sampling. As for this clone: What it recognizes is unknown.

The study ran its PCR with 60 Vbeta and 13 Jbeta primers. The method was immunoSEQ multiplex PCR; TCRdb's version includes in-frame clones alone and lacks a portion of them. The sample consists of over 200,000 clones, roughly 82% of them appearing once. The chain links TRBV6-5 to TRBJ2-3; no clear D gene. The source is a woman in her forties in good health and CMV-seropositive. The sample taken for sequencing was PBMCs. CDR3 loop: CASSYGYSSTDTQYF. CDR3 sequence (DNA): TGTGCCAGCAGTTACGGTTACTCTAGCACAGATACGCAGTATTTT.